The 32 T cell receptor beta chains below come from one sample, sequenced in a study of identical twins. TCRdb passed the 5' RACE reads through MiXCR, listing each CDR3 protein once. The repertoire holds 450,000 or so distinct CDR3 sequences, with approximately 14% as singletons. These data were likewise used in another study, on yellow fever vaccine responses in identical twins.

Input material: CD4+ T cells sorted from blood. The receptor source for this set is a woman aged 18 to 35 in good health.

This clonotype was observed a few times. The chain carries TRBV5-1 and TRBJ2-7; D ambiguous. The CDR3 extends over 13 amino acids. The germline gives CDR1 SGHRS, CDR2 YFSETQ. Trimming stripped 0 bases from V and 6 bases from J, with 10 bases between. Here the CDR3 reads CASSLEYSLEQYF. As DNA, the CDR3 is TGCGCCAGCAGCTTGGAGTACAGCCTCGAGCAGTACTTC.

This clonotype was recorded a few times. The CDR3 reads CASSQGAPGELFF. The CDR3 coding sequence is TGTGCCAGCAGCCAAGGTGCACCCGGGGAGCTGTTTTTT. This chain links TRBV3-1 with TRBJ2-2, with unresolved D. CDR3 length equals 13 residues. Deletions cut 1 base from V and 6 bases from J, with 6 bases between. The germline CDR1 and CDR2 sequences are LGHDT and YNNKEL (reference sequence).

V and J are TRBV25-1 and TRBJ2-7; 9 bases agree with TRBD1. V was pared by 5 bases and J by 7 bases, with 6 bases of the junction left unmatched. Looked up from germline, CDR1 is MGHDK and CDR2 is SYGVNS. This CDR3 is built from 13 residues. CDR3 coding DNA: TGTGCCAGCAGTACCAAACAGGGGGCGGAGCAGTACTTC. As protein: CASSTKQGAEQYF.

CDR3 amino acids: CASSLEGQILAKNIQYF. CDR3 DNA sequence: TGTGCCAGCAGCTTGGAGGGACAGATCCTAGCCAAAAACATTCAGTACTTC. This chain uses TRBV11-2 with TRBJ2-4, with D possibly TRBD1 on 7 matching bases. CDR1 SGHAT and CDR2 FQNNGV come from the germline V gene. The CDR3 extends over 17 amino acids. V was cut by 3 bases and J by 0 bases, with 15 bases left in between.

This clonotype was seen only once. The chain recombines TRBV20-1 with TRBJ1-1, with D uncertain. This CDR3 spans 13 amino acids. Germline V lookup: CDR1 DFQATT, CDR2 SNEGSKA (reference sequence). V gave up 1 base and J gave up 6 bases, with 12 bases separating them. The CDR3 spells CSARGRSPAEAFF. The CDR3 bases are TGCAGTGCTAGAGGACGGTCTCCAGCTGAAGCTTTCTTT.

The chain combines TRBV11-1 with TRBJ2-3; 10 positions agree with TRBD2. Germline V lookup: CDR1 SGHAT, CDR2 FQDESV (reference sequence). Trimming cost V 5 bases and J 0 bases; bases outside gene matches: 11. This CDR3 region has 18 residues. DNA of the CDR3: TGTGCCAGCAGCAATTCGAGGGCTAGCGGGGGAAGCACAGATACGCAGTATTTT. Translation gives CASSNSRASGGSTDTQYF.

The chain combines TRBV20-1 with TRBJ2-3; 14 bases fit TRBD2. The CDR3 loop spans 16 amino acids. Per germline, CDR1 DFQATT and CDR2 SNEGSKA (reference sequence). The V and J ends lost 3 bases and 2 bases, in that order; junction bases with no gene match: 4. The CDR3: CSASRLAGGFTDTQYF. For the CDR3, the DNA is TGCAGTGCTAGTAGACTAGCGGGGGGGTTCACAGATACGCAGTATTTT.

The table lists this clonotype with many counts. J is TRBJ2-7 and V is TRBV5-1, with D possibly being TRBD2 (6 bases). Looked up from germline, CDR1 is SGHRS and CDR2 is YFSETQ. The CDR3 contains 13 residues. Trimming took off 2 bases at V and 3 bases at J, with 9 bases between the two ends. The CDR3 DNA follows: TGCGCCAGCAGCTTACGCGGGGACTACGAGCAGTACTTC. Its translation is CASSLRGDYEQYF.

J is TRBJ1-2 and V is TRBV7-2; no reliable D call. Trimming shortened V by 5 bases and J by 4 bases, and 14 bases separated the two germline ends. The CDR3 is 14 residues long. Germline loops: CDR1 SGHTA, CDR2 FQGNSA. The CDR3 reads CASSEGPASYGYTF. Written as DNA, the CDR3 is TGTGCCAGCAGCGAGGGCCCCGCTAGCTATGGCTACACCTTC.

This clonotype was detected only a few times. The genes are TRBV28 and TRBJ2-5, with D perhaps TRBD2 (6 bases). This CDR3 contains 14 residues. The V gene's germline CDR1 is MDHEN and CDR2 SYDVKM. Trimming cost V 7 bases and J 5 bases, with 17 bases left between them. The CDR3: CASTTSTSSETQYF. In DNA, the CDR3 is TGTGCCAGCACCACGTCGACTAGTTCGGAGACCCAGTACTTC.

V is TRBV20-1 and J is TRBJ2-7; the match to TRBD1 covers 7 bases. The V gene end was trimmed by 3 bases and the J gene end by 5 bases; junction bases not matched to a gene: 7. This CDR3 region has 13 residues. Per the germline V gene, CDR1 is DFQATT and CDR2 is SNEGSKA (reference sequence). CDR3 DNA: TGCAGTGCTAGGAAGGGGGCGCGGGACGAGCAGTACTTC. It yields the protein CSARKGARDEQYF.

This rearrangement joins TRBV20-1 to TRBJ2-7, with D perhaps matching TRBD2 (5 bases). The germline V gene encodes CDR1 DFQATT and CDR2 SNEGSKA (reference sequence). The CDR3 totals 11 residues. Trimming took 6 bases from V and 6 from J, leaving 12 bases between them. The CDR3 sequence: CSASQGSEQYF. The CDR3 DNA reads TGCAGTGCCAGCCAAGGGAGCGAGCAGTACTTC.

This clonotype was detected a few times. V usage is TRBV5-1 and J usage is TRBJ2-3; the match to TRBD1 covers 7 bases. The germline V gene encodes CDR1 SGHRS and CDR2 YFSETQ. The CDR3 has 16 residues. V was pared by 2 bases and J by 0 bases, with 6 bases of the junction left unmatched. The CDR3 bases are TGCGCCAGCAGCTTCAACAGGGGAAAGAGCACAGATACGCAGTATTTT. Protein sequence: CASSFNRGKSTDTQYF.

CDR3 nucleotide sequence: TGTGCCAGTACGAGCGGGGCAGTAGCGTTCTTC. Protein product: CASTSGAVAFF. This sequence joins TRBV14 and TRBJ2-1, with 7 bases that match TRBD2. The germline CDR1 and CDR2 sequences are SGHDN and FVKESK. The ends lost 9 bases at V and 15 bases at J; junction bases unmatched: 11. The CDR3 runs to 11 residues.

A few counts support this clonotype. The V call is TRBV20-1, the J call TRBJ2-7; D remains ambiguous. V gave up 4 bases and J gave up 2 bases, with 15 bases separating them. Germline values: CDR1 DFQATT, CDR2 SNEGSKA (reference sequence). The CDR3 is made up of 14 amino acids. CDR3 coding DNA: TGCAGTGCTATCCCCCCGTCGGGCACCTACGAGCAGTACTTC. Translated, it gives CSAIPPSGTYEQYF.

The V and J genes are TRBV7-8 and TRBJ2-7, with a possible D match to TRBD2 (5 bases). Germline V lookup: CDR1 SGHVS, CDR2 FQNEAQ. This CDR3 region has 14 residues. Trimming took 1 base from V and 7 from J, leaving 14 bases between them. CDR3 sequence: CASSLGRGVGEQYF. CDR3 nucleotide sequence: TGTGCCAGCAGCTTAGGCCGGGGTGTGGGGGAGCAGTACTTC.

This clonotype turned up a few times. J is TRBJ2-2 and V is TRBV2; 12 nucleotides agree with TRBD2. V lost 7 bases, J lost 7 bases, and 4 bases stayed unmatched. CDR1 is SNHLY, CDR2 FYNNEI, per germline. This CDR3 has 14 residues. The CDR3 reads CASILTSGGGELFF. The DNA of the CDR3 is TGTGCCAGCATTTTGACTAGCGGGGGCGGGGAGCTGTTTTTT.

The gene calls are TRBV27 and TRBJ2-1, with D unclear. This CDR3 spans 14 amino acids. CDR1 and CDR2 (germline): MNHEY, SMNVEV (reference sequence). V dropped 4 bases and J dropped 6 bases, with 13 bases sitting between them. The CDR3 nucleotides are TGTGCCAGCAGTTCCCCCCTCTGGGGCAATGAGCAGTTCTTC. This gives the protein CASSSPLWGNEQFF.

The rearrangement uses TRBV11-2 and TRBJ1-6; possibly TRBD1 for D (5 bases). The CDR3 consists of 17 residues. V shed 5 bases and J shed 6 bases, with 20 bases lying between them. Germline values: CDR1 SGHAT, CDR2 FQNNGV. Here the CDR3 reads CASSPLLTVSFNSPLHF. The CDR3 nucleotides are TGTGCCAGCAGCCCTCTCCTGACAGTCAGCTTTAATTCACCCCTCCACTTT.

In its sample, this clonotype was seen many times. This chain joins TRBV7-3 and TRBJ2-1, with D uncertain. CDR1 is SGHTA, CDR2 FQGTGA, per germline. This CDR3 contains 13 residues. V lost 3 bases to trimming and J lost 3 bases, with 6 bases between them. The CDR3 sequence: CASSLPDYNEQFF. The DNA for the CDR3 is TGTGCCAGCAGCTTGCCCGACTACAATGAGCAGTTCTTC.

This clonotype has only a few counts. This rearrangement joins TRBV10-3 to TRBJ2-1; 9 bases align to TRBD2. The V gene end was trimmed by 6 bases and the J gene end by 6 bases; junction bases not matched to a gene: 12. Germline values: CDR1 ENHRY, CDR2 SYGVKD. The CDR3 sequence is 16 residues long. The CDR3 sequence is CAISPRIAGVGNEQFF. CDR3 nucleotides: TGTGCCATCAGCCCTAGGATAGCGGGGGTTGGCAATGAGCAGTTCTTC.

The rearrangement uses TRBV7-2 and TRBJ2-3; D unresolved. The germline CDR1 and CDR2 sequences are SGHTA and FQGNSA. The CDR3 is made up of 15 amino acids. V was pared by 1 base and J by 2 bases, with 10 bases between. CDR3 DNA: TGTGCCAGCAGCTTAGGCACATTTTCCACAGATACGCAGTATTTT. This gives the protein CASSLGTFSTDTQYF.

This clonotype turned up a few times. The chain combines TRBV5-1 with TRBJ2-2; no firm D call. This CDR3 has 16 amino acids. V was clipped by 9 bases and J by 0 bases, with 18 bases between them. Germline CDR1 is SGHRS and CDR2 is YFSETQ. CDR3 amino acids: CATTKQPLTNTGELFF. CDR3 DNA sequence: TGCGCCACCACAAAACAACCCCTTACGAACACCGGGGAGCTGTTTTTT.

This clonotype has a handful of counts. This rearrangement joins TRBV29-1 to TRBJ2-3; D unclear. This CDR3 is 15 amino acids long. CDR1 and CDR2 (germline): SQVTM, ANQGSEA. The V end lost 1 base, the J end lost 1 base, and 12 bases lay between the germline ends. CDR3 nucleotides: TGCAGCGTTGAAGGGCGGAGTAGGGGCACAGATACGCAGTATTTT. Its protein product is CSVEGRSRGTDTQYF.

This clonotype was seen a handful of times. V and J are TRBV5-1 and TRBJ2-4, with 7 bases fitting TRBD1. The length of the CDR3 is 16 residues. V lost 4 bases and J lost 3; bases outside the gene matches: 10. Per the germline V gene, CDR1 is SGHRS and CDR2 is YFSETQ. The CDR3: CASSQLSGTVKNIQYF. CDR3 sequence (DNA): TGCGCCAGCAGCCAGCTCTCCGGGACAGTCAAAAACATTCAGTACTTC.

This clonotype was seen many times. The V and J genes are TRBV3-1 and TRBJ2-3, with D perhaps TRBD2 (5 bases). The CDR3 is 13 amino acids. Germline values: CDR1 LGHDT, CDR2 YNNKEL (reference sequence). Trimming took off 1 base at V and 6 bases at J, with 8 bases between the two ends. The CDR3 nucleotides read TGTGCCAGCAGCCAAGGGAGGAGGGATACGCAGTATTTT. It encodes CASSQGRRDTQYF.

This chain uses TRBV20-1 with TRBJ2-1; D not resolved. The CDR3 runs to 13 residues. V lost 5 bases to trimming and J lost 0 bases, with 8 bases between them. Germline CDR1 DFQATT, CDR2 SNEGSKA (reference sequence). The CDR3 protein is CSAEASSYNEQFF. For the CDR3, the DNA is TGCAGTGCTGAGGCTAGCTCCTACAATGAGCAGTTCTTC.

This clonotype was recorded a few times. The rearrangement links TRBV28 to TRBJ2-5, with no clear D. The CDR3 runs 13 residues. Germline V lookup: CDR1 MDHEN, CDR2 SYDVKM. V was pared by 4 bases and J by 2 bases, with 8 bases between. CDR3 region: CASSSYSQETQYF. The CDR3 DNA reads TGTGCCAGCAGTTCCTACAGTCAAGAGACCCAGTACTTC.

J is TRBJ2-4 and V is TRBV19; D is tentatively TRBD1 or TRBD2 (5 bases each). The CDR3 length is 16 residues. With 3 bases removed from V and 3 bases from J, the gap between germline ends came to 15 bases. Germline V CDR1 and CDR2: LNHDA, SQIVND (reference sequence). DNA of the CDR3: TGTGCCAGTAGTATGTCGACTCATGGGGGCAAAAACATTCAGTACTTC. It yields the protein CASSMSTHGGKNIQYF.

The chain is built from TRBV10-3 and TRBJ2-3, with D perhaps given as TRBD1 or TRBD2 (5 bases each). The CDR3 covers 14 residues. Deletions cut 6 bases from V and 0 bases from J, with 10 bases between. Looked up from germline, CDR1 is ENHRY and CDR2 is SYGVKD. The CDR3: CAIRGRESTDTQYF. In nucleotides, the CDR3 is TGTGCCATCAGAGGCAGGGAGAGCACAGATACGCAGTATTTT.

The chain links TRBV15 to TRBJ2-1; 7 bases line up with TRBD2. After removal of 1 base from V and 2 bases from J, the junction contained 5 bases not matched to a gene. Germline V gene sequence: CDR1 LNHNV, CDR2 YYDKDF (reference sequence). CDR3 size: 16 residues. The chain's CDR3 is CATSRGGGIAYNEQFF. DNA for the CDR3: TGTGCCACCAGCAGAGGGGGGGGGATCGCCTACAATGAGCAGTTCTTC. Together with reference TRBV15 and TRBJ2-1, the CDR3 gives the full variable domain: DAMVIQNPRYQVTQFGKPVTLSCSQTLNHNVMYWYQQKSSQAPKLLFHYYDKDFNNEADTPDNFQSRRPNTSFCFLDIRSPGLGDTAMYLCATSRGGGIAYNEQFFGPGTRLTVL.

A few counts support this clonotype. V is TRBV2 and J is TRBJ1-1; D gene unclear. The CDR3 sequence is 14 residues long. CDR1 is SNHLY, CDR2 FYNNEI, per germline. Trimming pared 1 base from V and 6 bases from J, leaving 12 bases between. CDR3: CASSEGLRGPEAFF. CDR3 nucleotides: TGTGCCAGCAGTGAAGGGTTAAGAGGACCTGAAGCTTTCTTT.